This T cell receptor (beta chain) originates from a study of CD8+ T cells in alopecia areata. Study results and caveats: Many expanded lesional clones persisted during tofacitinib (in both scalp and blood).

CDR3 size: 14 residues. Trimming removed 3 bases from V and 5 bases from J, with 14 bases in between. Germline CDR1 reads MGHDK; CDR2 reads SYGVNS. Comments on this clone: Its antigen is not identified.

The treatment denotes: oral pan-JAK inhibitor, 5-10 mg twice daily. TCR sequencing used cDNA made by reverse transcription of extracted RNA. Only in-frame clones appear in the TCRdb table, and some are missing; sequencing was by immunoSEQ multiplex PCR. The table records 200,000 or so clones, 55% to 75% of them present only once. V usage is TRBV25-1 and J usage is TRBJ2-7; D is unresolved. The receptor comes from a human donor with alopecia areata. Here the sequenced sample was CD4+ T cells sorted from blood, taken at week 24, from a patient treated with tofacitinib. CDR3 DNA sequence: TGTGCCAGCAGTGACCACGAAGGATATCACGAGCAGTACTTC. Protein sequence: CASSDHEGYHEQYF.